This T cell receptor beta chain was recorded in a study of a mutant IDH1 vaccine in newly diagnosed glioma. Trimming shortened V by 5 bases and J by 2 bases, and 14 bases separated the two germline ends. CDR1 MDHEN and CDR2 SYDVKM come from the germline V gene. The CDR3 length is 15 residues. Indicated time point: baseline, week 1 (first vaccination visit). Treatment of the sample: pre-vaccination baseline after standard-of-care therapy. Sequenced by immunoSEQ multiplex PCR; TCRdb stores in-frame clones only, minus some. This sample yields over 80,000 clones, of which roughly 89% are seen a single time; under 0.65% belongs to the top ten.

The TCR originated in a woman between 45 and 60 years old with glioma. The starting material was PBMCs, obtained from a glioma patient treated with radiotherapy, temozolomide or both. The chain couples TRBV28 to TRBJ2-3; D is possibly TRBD2 (6 bases). CDR3 sequence reads: CASSPTRKVTDTQYF. Here the CDR3 DNA reads TGTGCCAGCAGTCCGACTAGGAAGGTCACAGATACGCAGTATTTT.